This TCR beta chain is from a study of Tregs in tolerant kidney transplant recipients. Study-wide points: Activated donor B cell expansion appeared to reveal the most relevant donor-specific TCRbeta repertoire. The small number of patients limits these findings pending further validation. This study did not directly address biological reproducibility.

A single count supports this clone. No antigen is known for it. This same CDR3 is encoded by further DNA sequences in the sample. Germline loops: CDR1 SEHNR, CDR2 FQNEAQ (reference sequence). The CDR3 extends over 14 amino acids. J gave up 5 bases and V 6 bases, and 7 bases lay outside the gene matches. Assay: immunoSEQ multiplex PCR; the TCRdb copy retains only in-frame clones and omits some. Here the sample spans approximately 65,000 clones, 84% being singletons. Unstimulated Tregs (CD4+CD25+CD127-) and CD4+CD25- non-Tregs were sorted from PBMCs. The specimen was CD4+ T cells from blood. V is TRBV7-9 and J is TRBJ1-1, with 9 bases fitting TRBD1. The receptor's source is a human donor in good health. As DNA, the CDR3 is TGTGCCAGCAGTCTAGACAGGGGGTCGACTGAAGCTTTCTTT. It translates to CASSLDRGSTEAFF.